This TCR beta chain stems from a study of T cell responses to AZD1222 COVID-19 vaccine (dated by TCRdb to about 2021). Study-level background: A total of over 230 trial participants underwent TCR sequencing, of whom around 200 received two doses of AZD1222 and some 25 received two doses of the MenACWY control vaccine. Trial participants were enrolled by age into 18-55, 56-69 and 70-plus year subgroups, with approximately 150, 28 and 58 TCR-sequenced participants respectively. Points the paper makes about the study in general: Participants were mostly white British and included more females than males, and it was suggested by the authors that clonal diversity may have been underestimated. The 56-69-year group was small, and its depth increase did not reach significance, likely because of low power. CD4 TCRs associated with the vaccine covered the entire spike protein, and the dominant responses were in regions 160-218 and 743-854. Conclusions about previously exposed vaccinees were limited because only five to seven AZD1222 recipients were SARS-CoV-2 seropositive at baseline. Epitopes outside the regions mutated in the B.1.351 and B.1.1.7 variants were reportedly recognized by nearly half of the unique spike-specific TCRs. No day 14 peak-response samples were available, so repertoires were characterized only after the peak T cell response. Spike-specific TCR breadth and depth rose significantly after two AZD1222 doses compared with day 0 and with MenACWY recipients.

The CDR3 regions of human TCRbeta chains were subjected to immunosequencing. In the original analysis: Repertoire TCRs were matched against a reference library of SARS-CoV-2-specific TCRs generated with the MIRA antigen-specificity platform. Breadth was defined as the fraction of unique TCRs that were SARS-CoV-2-associated, and depth was defined as the fraction of total T cells that were SARS-CoV-2-associated. Using the MIRA data, every spike-specific TCR was mapped to the spike region that the TCR reacted to and assigned to either a CD4 or a CD8 class. Log10-transformed breadth and depth values were compared by one-way ANOVA with Sidak's multiple comparisons tests. TCRdb re-hosts the immuneACCESS table, in-frame sequences only. Its copies lack some clones; in the studies checked, an unresolved V gene accounts for under half of them, and the cause for the rest is not known. The V and J calls and clone size are taken from that table; D and trimming were inferred from the DNA. The sample records nearly 200,000 clones, 90% to 95% of which are singletons. The top ten hold 0.9% to 1.1% of the sample.

CDR1 SGHTA and CDR2 FQGNSA are derived from the germline V gene. The junction shows trimming of 6 bases on V and 1 base on J, plus 12 bases between the germline ends. CDR3 length: 15 amino acids, cysteine to phenylalanine. CDR3 DNA only is kept here, 45 bases in frame from base 1. Reading the label with the study, this specimen's time point is: about 28 days (+/-7) after the second vaccine dose. AZD1222 recipients whose second dose came at about 4 weeks and those whose second dose came at about 12 weeks were combined into one group, since spike-specific TCR depth and breadth did not differ between the two schedules. Samples from vaccinated people were obtained from the UK trials COV001 and COV002, which included a single-blind randomized controlled phase 2/3 trial of AZD1222 (ChAdOx1 nCoV-19) in healthy adults. For TCRbeta chain sequencing, PBMC samples were collected from trial participants at day 0 and at day 28 after the second dose.

Comments on this clone: No antigen is known for it. No base quality information exists; no much larger clone differs at one position.

Material: peripheral blood, obtained 28 days after the second AZD1222 dose. The chain joins TRBV7-2 to TRBJ1-4, with TRBD1 tentatively as D gene (5 bases match). This receptor was obtained from an adult who received the AZD1222 COVID-19 vaccine. The DNA is TGTGCCAGCAGGGGACCGGGGTTAACTAATGAAAAACTGTTTTTT. This yields the protein CASRGPGLTNEKLFF. Here the CDR3 is joined to the reference TRBV7-2 and TRBJ1-4 genes, and the full variable domain is: GAGVSQSPSNKVTEKGKDVELRCDPISGHTALYWYRQSLGQGLEFLIYFQGNSAPDKSGLPSDRFSAERTGGSVSTLTIQRTQQEDSAVYLCASRGPGLTNEKLFFGSGTQLSVL.